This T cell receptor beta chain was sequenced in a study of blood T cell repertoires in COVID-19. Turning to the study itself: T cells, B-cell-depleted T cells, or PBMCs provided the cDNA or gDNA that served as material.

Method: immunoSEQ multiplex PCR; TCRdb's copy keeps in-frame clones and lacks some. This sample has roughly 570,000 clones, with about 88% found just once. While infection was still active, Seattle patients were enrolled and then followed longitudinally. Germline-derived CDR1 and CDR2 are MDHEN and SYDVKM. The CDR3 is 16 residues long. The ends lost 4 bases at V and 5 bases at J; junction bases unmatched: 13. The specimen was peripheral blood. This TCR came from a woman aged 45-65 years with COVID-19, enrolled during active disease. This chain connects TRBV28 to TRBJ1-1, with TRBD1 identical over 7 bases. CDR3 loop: CASSSSRQGLYTEAFF. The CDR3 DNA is TGTGCCAGCAGTTCCTCCCGACAGGGCCTTTATACTGAAGCTTTCTTT.